The rows below give T cell receptor beta chains drawn from one sample of a study of OX40 agonist ivuxolimab in advanced cancers. Libraries were prepared by immunoSEQ multiplex PCR; TCRdb keeps only in-frame clonotypes and omits some of them. The sample shows 98,000 or so clones, about four fifths of them seen only once. Sequencing was performed on CD4+ or CD8+ T cells sorted from blood, taken in a trial of the OX40 agonist ivuxolimab. The receptors derive from an adult with an advanced solid tumor such as melanoma, head and neck, liver or kidney cancer. Each CDR3 is given with its conserved first and last residue. D genes are given only for firm matches. Clone sizes are given selectively: once, few, many, or a class where the clone is expanded.

TRBV7-2	NA	NA	14	TRBJ1-4	TGTGCCAGCAGCCAGGTTAGGGGTAATGAAAAACTGTTTTTT	CASSQVRGNEKLFF
TRBV7-2	TRBD1	NA	15	TRBJ1-5	TGTGCCAGCAGCTTACTGGGACAGACAAATCAGCCCCAGCATTTT	CASSLLGQTNQPQHF
TRBV6-6	TRBD1	few	14	TRBJ1-3	TGTGCCAGCAGTTACGGGGGACAGGGAAACACCATATATTTT	CASSYGGQGNTIYF
TRBV6-5	TRBD1	NA	14	TRBJ2-7	TGTGCCAGCAGACCTTCGGGACAGGGAAACGAGCAGTACTTC	CASRPSGQGNEQYF
TRBV28	NA	NA	15	TRBJ1-1	TGTGCCAGCAGTTTTTGGGCGGCGATTAACACTGAAGCTTTCTTT	CASSFWAAINTEAFF
TRBV4-1	NA	few	14	TRBJ2-2	TGCGCCAGCAGCCCCTACGGGGACACCGGGGAGCTGTTTTTT	CASSPYGDTGELFF
TRBV9	NA	NA	16	TRBJ2-2	TGTGCCAGCAGCGGCCAAACCGGGGTACTAACCGGGGAGCTGTTTTTT	CASSGQTGVLTGELFF
TRBV5-8	NA	NA	13	TRBJ2-7	TGTGCCAGCAGCTTGGCCAACCTACTCGAGCAGTACTTC	CASSLANLLEQYF
TRBV4-2	NA	once	16	TRBJ2-2	TGTGCCAGCAGCCCCGGGCAGGGTAGGGGCACCGGGGAGCTGTTTTTT	CASSPGQGRGTGELFF
TRBV5-1	NA	NA	14	TRBJ1-1	TGCGCCAGCAGCTTGGGACACGGAAACACTGAAGCTTTCTTT	CASSLGHGNTEAFF
TRBV25-1	TRBD1	few	16	TRBJ2-4	TGTGCCAGCAGTGAATGGAAGGGGGCAACCAAAAACATTCAGTACTTC	CASSEWKGATKNIQYF
TRBV6-6	NA	NA	13	TRBJ1-1	TGTGCCAGCAGTTACCAGGGTTACACTGAAGCTTTCTTT	CASSYQGYTEAFF
TRBV29-1	TRBD1	few	13	TRBJ2-7	TGCAGCGCCCGGACAGGGGGCATTTACGAGCAGTACTTC	CSARTGGIYEQYF
TRBV15	TRBD1	NA	19	TRBJ1-6	TGTGCCACCAGCAGAAAATCGGGACAGGGGGCTTCCTATAATTCACCCCTCCACTTT	CATSRKSGQGASYNSPLHF
TRBV6-1	NA	NA	15	TRBJ1-4	TGTGCCAGCAGTGAAGGTATTGGCGGTGGTGAAAAACTGTTTTTT	CASSEGIGGGEKLFF
TRBV7-8	TRBD1	NA	14	TRBJ1-2	TGTGCCAGCAGCTCCCGACAGGGCACGCGGGGCTACACCTTC	CASSSRQGTRGYTF
TRBV4-3	NA	NA	14	TRBJ1-2	TGCGCCAGCAGCCAAGACCAGGGGTACTATGGCTACACCTTC	CASSQDQGYYGYTF